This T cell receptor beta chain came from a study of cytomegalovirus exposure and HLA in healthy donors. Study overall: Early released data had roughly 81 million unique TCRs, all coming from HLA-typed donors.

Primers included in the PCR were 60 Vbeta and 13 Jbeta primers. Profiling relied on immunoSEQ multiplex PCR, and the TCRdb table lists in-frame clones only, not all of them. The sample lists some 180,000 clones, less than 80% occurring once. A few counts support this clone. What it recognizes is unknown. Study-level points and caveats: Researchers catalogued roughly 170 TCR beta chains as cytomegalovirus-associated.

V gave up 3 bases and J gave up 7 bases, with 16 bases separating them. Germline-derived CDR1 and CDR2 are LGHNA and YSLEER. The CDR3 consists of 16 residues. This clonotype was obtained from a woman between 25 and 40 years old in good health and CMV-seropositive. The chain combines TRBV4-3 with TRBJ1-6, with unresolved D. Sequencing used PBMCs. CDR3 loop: CASSHRDIERNSPLHF. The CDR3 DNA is TGCGCCAGCAGCCACAGAGATATCGAGAGGAATTCACCCCTCCACTTT.